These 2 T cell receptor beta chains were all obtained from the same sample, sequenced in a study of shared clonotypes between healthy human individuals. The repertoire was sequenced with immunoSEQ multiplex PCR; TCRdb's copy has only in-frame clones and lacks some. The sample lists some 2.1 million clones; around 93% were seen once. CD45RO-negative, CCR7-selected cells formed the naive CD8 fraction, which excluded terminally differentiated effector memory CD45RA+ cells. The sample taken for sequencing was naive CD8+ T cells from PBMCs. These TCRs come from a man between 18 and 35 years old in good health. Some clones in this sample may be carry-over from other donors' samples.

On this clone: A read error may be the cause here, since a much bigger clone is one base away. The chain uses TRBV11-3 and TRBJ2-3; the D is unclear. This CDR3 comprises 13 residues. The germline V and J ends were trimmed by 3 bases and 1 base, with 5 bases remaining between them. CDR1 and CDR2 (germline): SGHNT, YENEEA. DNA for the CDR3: TGTGCCAGCAGCTTTGGGGGCACAGATACGCAGTATTTT. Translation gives CASSFGGTDTQYF.

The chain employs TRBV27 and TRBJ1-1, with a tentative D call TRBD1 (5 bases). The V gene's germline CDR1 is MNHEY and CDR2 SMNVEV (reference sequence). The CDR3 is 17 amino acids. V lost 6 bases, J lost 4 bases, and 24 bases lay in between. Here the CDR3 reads CASSPIVPGQGGTEAFF. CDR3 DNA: TGTGCCAGCAGCCCTATAGTGCCGGGGCAGGGAGGCACTGAAGCTTTCTTT.